The 32 T cell receptor beta chains below all came from one sample that was sequenced in a study of Graves' ophthalmopathy and Graves' hyperthyroidism. Scientists amplified the TCR beta CDR3 regions from RNA transcripts. First-round RT-PCR relied on HTBI primers, and a second-round multiplex PCR came next. TCRdb reanalysed the multiplex PCR reads using MiXCR and keeps one entry per CDR3 protein. Among about 230,000 distinct CDR3 sequences listed, roughly 50% were seen once. Sequencing was done on a sample of peripheral blood. The receptor set was obtained from an adult man with Graves' ophthalmopathy.

This clonotype has only a few counts. The chain employs TRBV29-1 and TRBJ1-1, with D tentatively TRBD1 (5 bases). Germline lookup yields CDR1 SQVTM and CDR2 ANQGSEA. The CDR3 extends over 13 amino acids. Deletions cut 4 bases from V and 1 base from J, with 10 bases between. The CDR3 protein is CSVVQASNTEAFF. In DNA form, the CDR3 reads TGCAGCGTTGTACAGGCGTCGAACACTGAAGCTTTCTTT. Full variable domain (outside the CDR3, taken from reference TRBV29-1 and TRBJ1-1): SAVISQKPSRDICQRGTSLTIQCQVDSQVTMMFWYRQQPGQSLTLIATANQGSEATYESGFVIDKFPISRPNLTFSTLTVSNMSPEDSSIYLCSVVQASNTEAFFGQGTRLTVV.

This clonotype was detected a few times. The chain joins TRBV15 to TRBJ1-6; 9 bases line up with TRBD1. The CDR3 runs to 17 residues. Germline CDR1 reads LNHNV; CDR2 reads YYDKDF (reference sequence). The J segment lost 5 bases and the V segment lost 0 bases, leaving 5 bases of the junction unmatched. CDR3 region: CATSRDFGTGHNSPLHF. The CDR3 DNA follows: TGTGCCACCAGCAGAGATTTTGGGACAGGGCATAATTCACCCCTCCACTTT.

This clonotype was seen at least ten times. J is TRBJ2-7 and V is TRBV10-2; maybe TRBD2 (6 bases). The CDR3 runs to 13 residues. The germline gives CDR1 WSHSY, CDR2 SAAADI. Trimming stripped 9 bases from V and 3 bases from J, with 15 bases between. This CDR3 reads CASSLAQFYEQYF. The CDR3 nucleotides are TGCGCCAGTAGCCTAGCGCAATTCTACGAGCAGTACTTC.

V is TRBV7-9 and J is TRBJ1-2, with D perhaps matching TRBD1 (6 bases). V lost 1 base, J lost 6 bases, and 9 bases lay in between. This CDR3 has 13 amino acids. CDR1 is SEHNR and CDR2 is FQNEAQ in the germline V gene (reference sequence). Here the CDR3 DNA reads TGTGCCAGCAGCTTAGACCACAGGGATGGCTACACCTTC. This codes for CASSLDHRDGYTF.

This rearrangement joins TRBV11-2 to TRBJ2-7; 13 bases line up with TRBD2. With 5 bases clipped from V and 4 bases from J, the junction kept 17 bases outside the gene matches. CDR1 and CDR2 from the germline V gene are SGHAT and FQNNGV. The CDR3 has 19 amino acids. In DNA, the CDR3 is TGTGCCAGCAGCGCCTACCCCGGGACTAGCGGGATGGGAGCGTACGAGCAGTACTTC. Amino acids: CASSAYPGTSGMGAYEQYF.

This chain's CDR3 is CAIGRVGNSPLHF. CDR3 coding DNA: TGTGCCATTGGAAGGGTTGGCAATTCACCCCTCCACTTT. The genes are TRBV10-3 and TRBJ1-6; D ambiguous. This CDR3 has 13 residues. Trimming stripped 9 bases from V and 7 bases from J, with 13 bases between. The germline gives CDR1 ENHRY, CDR2 SYGVKD.

The V gene is TRBV5-1, the J gene TRBJ1-1, with TRBD1 as a possible D gene (5 bases). The V and J ends lost 1 base and 0 bases respectively, with 7 bases between them. The CDR3 is made up of 14 amino acids. Germline V lookup: CDR1 SGHRS, CDR2 YFSETQ. In DNA, the CDR3 is TGCGCCAGCAGCTTGCAGGGTGTGAACACTGAAGCTTTCTTT. As protein: CASSLQGVNTEAFF.

For this clonotype: A read error is likely, as this CDR3 ends without the conserved phenylalanine or tryptophan. The rearrangement links TRBV9 to TRBJ1-2, with TRBD1 matching 10 bases. Per germline, CDR1 SGDLS and CDR2 YYNGEE. J lost 8 bases, V lost 3 bases, and 1 base had no gene match. The CDR3 length is 12 residues. The CDR3 reads CASSGTGGGYTL. Here the CDR3 DNA reads TGTGCCAGCAGCGGGACAGGGGGAGGCTACACCCTC.

To note about this clonotype: A junction end diverges from the germline sequence, so it may reflect a read error. The rearrangement links TRBV12-3 or TRBV12-4 to TRBJ1-1; D is unclear. The CDR3 is 14 residues long. The CDR3 DNA is TGTGCCAGCAGCGGCGGACGGACTAACACTGAAGCTCTCTTT. This gives the protein CASSGGRTNTEALF.

The chain carries TRBV10-3 and TRBJ1-5; 9 bases agree with TRBD1. With V trimmed by 10 bases and J by 4 bases, 17 bases remained unmatched. The CDR3 extends over 17 amino acids. CDR1 and CDR2 (germline): ENHRY, SYGVKD. The CDR3 is CASSKGNRGRWNQPQHF. The DNA of the CDR3 is TGTGCCAGCAGCAAGGGGAACAGGGGGCGTTGGAATCAGCCCCAGCATTTT.

This clonotype was counted ten times or more. The chain links TRBV5-8 to TRBJ2-7; 9 bases agree with TRBD2. The CDR3 spans 15 residues. J lost 6 bases, V lost 0 bases, and 7 bases had no gene match. The V gene's germline CDR1 is SGHTS and CDR2 YDEGEE. CDR3 region: CASSLGTSVGSEQYF. DNA for the CDR3: TGTGCCAGCAGCTTGGGGACTAGCGTGGGTAGCGAGCAGTACTTC.

The rearrangement links TRBV24-1 to TRBJ1-6, with D possibly being TRBD1 (6 bases). Trimming removed 1 base from V and 7 bases from J, with 7 bases in between. The CDR3 consists of 14 residues. CDR1 KGHDR and CDR2 SFDVKD come from the germline V gene. The CDR3 DNA reads TGTGCCACCAGTGATTTCGGGGGCAATTCACCCCTCCACTTT. Amino acids: CATSDFGGNSPLHF.

The J gene is TRBJ2-5, the V gene TRBV20-1; 8 bases are a match to TRBD2. CDR3 length: 15 residues. Germline CDR1 and CDR2: DFQATT and SNEGSKA (reference sequence). V trimming: 2 bases; J trimming: 5 bases; junction bases outside the gene matches: 10. The CDR3 DNA is TGCAGTGCTAGACGGGCCCGGGGGGGCGTGGAGACCCAGTACTTC. It encodes CSARRARGGVETQYF.

V is TRBV20-1 and J is TRBJ1-1; the D gene is possibly TRBD1 (6 bases). Trimming pared 0 bases from V and 3 bases from J, leaving 17 bases between. Looked up from germline, CDR1 is DFQATT and CDR2 is SNEGSKA (reference sequence). CDR3 length equals 16 residues. CDR3 in amino acids: CSARDADSRGDTEAFF. CDR3 bases: TGCAGTGCTAGAGATGCGGACAGCCGAGGGGACACTGAAGCTTTCTTT.

The V call is TRBV20-1, the J call TRBJ1-2, with 12 bases lining up with TRBD1. Germline V gene lookup returns CDR1 DFQATT and CDR2 SNEGSKA (reference sequence). V shed 0 bases, J shed 5 bases, and the junction held 7 bases outside the gene matches. The CDR3 covers 16 residues. CDR3 DNA: TGCAGTGCTAGAGATCCCGGGACAGGGGGCGAATATGGCTACACCTTC. Protein sequence: CSARDPGTGGEYGYTF.

The chain is built from TRBV2 and TRBJ1-3, with 9 nucleotides matching TRBD1. Germline values: CDR1 SNHLY, CDR2 FYNNEI. V lost 6 bases and J lost 0; bases outside the gene matches: 6. This CDR3 has 16 residues. The DNA for the CDR3 is TGTGCCAGCAGACCGAGGACAGGGGACTCTGGAAACACCATATATTTT. This gives the protein CASRPRTGDSGNTIYF.

The rearrangement uses TRBV20-1 and TRBJ1-4; 8 nucleotides align to TRBD1. Per the germline V gene, CDR1 is DFQATT and CDR2 is SNEGSKA (reference sequence). The CDR3 sequence is 13 residues long. The V and J ends lost 5 bases and 7 bases, in that order; junction bases with no gene match: 6. CDR3 residues: CSASGTGGEKLFF. For the CDR3, the DNA is TGCAGTGCTTCCGGGACAGGCGGTGAAAAACTGTTTTTT.

The J gene is TRBJ2-7, the V gene TRBV6-2 or TRBV6-3, with 8 bases identical to TRBD2. CDR3 size: 15 residues. CDR1 and CDR2 from the germline V gene are MNHEY and SVGEGT. V lost 2 bases and J lost 1; bases outside the gene matches: 4. Here the CDR3 reads CASSYVAGISYEQYF. CDR3 bases: TGTGCCAGCAGTTACGTAGCGGGGATTTCCTACGAGCAGTACTTC.

This clonotype turned up a few times. The CDR3 loop reads CASSEAGEGNTIYF. DNA for the CDR3: TGTGCCAGCAGTGAGGCAGGGGAAGGAAACACCATATATTTT. The chain is built from TRBV2 and TRBJ1-3, with D tentatively TRBD1 (6 bases). Germline-derived CDR1 and CDR2 are SNHLY and FYNNEI. This CDR3 has 14 amino acids. Deletions cut 3 bases from V and 4 bases from J, with 10 bases between.

The chain links TRBV9 to TRBJ2-5; TRBD2 matches 7 bases. The CDR3 is 14 amino acids. Germline trimming cut 4 bases from V and 2 bases from J; bases unmatched to any gene: 5. CDR1 and CDR2 from the germline V gene are SGDLS and YYNGEE. DNA of the CDR3: TGTGCCAGCAGCTACGGGACTACACAAGAGACCCAGTACTTC. Its translation: CASSYGTTQETQYF. The complete variable domain, with remaining parts taken from reference TRBV9 and TRBJ2-5, reads DSGVTQTPKHLITATGQRVTLRCSPRSGDLSVYWYQQSLDQGLQFLIQYYNGEERAKGNILERFSAQQFPDLHSELNLSSLELGDSALYFCASSYGTTQETQYFGPGTRLLVL.

The rearrangement joins TRBV12-3 or TRBV12-4 to TRBJ1-1, with D tentatively TRBD1 (5 bases). The CDR3 runs to 12 residues. V was cut by 6 bases and J by 11 bases, with 16 bases left in between. The CDR3 nucleotides are TGTGCCAGCAGCACCTCCAGGGTGCCGGCTTTCTTT. This codes for CASSTSRVPAFF.

The chain employs TRBV20-1 and TRBJ2-7; 10 nucleotides agree with TRBD2. The CDR3 totals 14 residues. The V gene end was trimmed by 3 bases and the J gene end by 3 bases; junction bases not matched to a gene: 5. Germline CDR1 DFQATT, CDR2 SNEGSKA (reference sequence). The CDR3 coding sequence is TGCAGTGCTAGGGGTGCTAGCGGGAGCTACGAGCAGTACTTC. Translating gives CSARGASGSYEQYF.

The chain links TRBV2 to TRBJ2-7; 7 bases are a match to TRBD2. This CDR3 contains 15 residues. Germline V lookup: CDR1 SNHLY, CDR2 FYNNEI. J gave up 1 base and V 2 bases, and 5 bases lay outside the gene matches. CDR3 sequence (DNA): TGTGCCAGCAGTGAAAAATTCGGGGGGTCCTACGAGCAGTACTTC. Its translation is CASSEKFGGSYEQYF.

The gene calls are TRBV5-8 and TRBJ2-2; D unclear. Trimming cost V 4 bases and J 1 base, with 5 bases left between them. The CDR3 has 13 amino acids. CDR1 and CDR2 (germline): SGHTS, YDEGEE. The CDR3 spells CASSARNTGELFF. The CDR3 DNA sequence: TGTGCCAGCAGCGCTAGGAACACCGGGGAGCTGTTTTTT. The complete variable domain, with remaining parts taken from reference TRBV5-8 and TRBJ2-2, reads EAGVTQSPTHLIKTRGQQATLRCSPISGHTSVYWYQQALGLGLQFLLWYDEGEERNRGNFPPRFSGRQFPNYSSELNVNALELEDSALYLCASSARNTGELFFGEGSRLTVL.

This clonotype was detected many times. The chain has TRBV20-1 and TRBJ1-2, with D perhaps TRBD1 (5 bases). The germline V gene has CDR1 DFQATT and CDR2 SNEGSKA (reference sequence). V shed 5 bases and J shed 4 bases, with 8 bases lying between them. The CDR3 is 11 residues long. DNA for the CDR3: TGCAGTGCTTCTGACAGCTATGGCTACACCTTC. Translation: CSASDSYGYTF.

This clonotype was detected a few times. The chain combines TRBV11-2 with TRBJ1-2; no clear D gene. Trimming removed 6 bases from V and 4 bases from J, with 12 bases in between. Germline CDR1 and CDR2: SGHAT and FQNNGV. The CDR3 extends over 13 amino acids. DNA for the CDR3: TGTGCCAGCAGACCCCTGGGATCCTATGGCTACACCTTC. Encoded protein: CASRPLGSYGYTF.

The chain has TRBV5-1 and TRBJ2-3; 10 bases are shared with TRBD1. The J segment lost 6 bases and the V segment lost 4 bases, leaving 5 bases of the junction unmatched. The CDR3 length is 14 residues. Germline CDR1 is SGHRS and CDR2 is YFSETQ. The CDR3 protein is CASSTGTGVDTQYF. The CDR3 DNA reads TGCGCCAGCAGCACCGGGACAGGGGTGGATACGCAGTATTTT.

This clonotype was observed a handful of times. This chain links TRBV15 with TRBJ2-2; D unclear. This CDR3 spans 14 amino acids. Germline CDR1 reads LNHNV; CDR2 reads YYDKDF (reference sequence). V was clipped by 1 base and J by 1 base, with 4 bases between them. The CDR3 sequence: CATSRAGNTGELFF. Here the CDR3 DNA reads TGTGCCACCAGCAGAGCAGGGAACACCGGGGAGCTGTTTTTT.

The chain joins TRBV7-2 to TRBJ2-7; tentatively, D is TRBD1 or TRBD2 (6 bases each). Germline lookup yields CDR1 SGHTA and CDR2 FQGNSA. Trimming left V 8 bases short and J 7 bases short, with 24 bases between. CDR3 size: 15 residues. The DNA of the CDR3 is TGTGCCAGCCGGGCTGCGTGGATGGGGGGCCGGGAGCAGTACTTC. It codes for CASRAAWMGGREQYF.

This clonotype was seen ten or more times. V usage is TRBV7-6 and J usage is TRBJ2-7, with 13 bases fitting TRBD2. The CDR3 runs to 15 residues. V lost 1 base and J lost 5; bases outside the gene matches: 2. In germline, CDR1 is SGHVS, CDR2 FNYEAQ. The CDR3 is CASSLGGTSGDEQYF. Written as DNA, the CDR3 is TGTGCCAGCAGCTTAGGGGGGACTAGCGGGGACGAGCAGTACTTC. The full variable domain, completed using reference TRBV7-6 and TRBJ2-7, is GAGVSQSPRYKVTKRGQDVALRCDPISGHVSLYWYRQALGQGPEFLTYFNYEAQQDKSGLPNDRFSAERPEGSISTLTIQRTEQRDSAMYRCASSLGGTSGDEQYFGPGTRLTVT.

This clonotype was recorded only once. V gene TRBV2 combines with J gene TRBJ2-2; TRBD1 matches at 8 bases. This CDR3 spans 16 amino acids. From germline, CDR1 is SNHLY and CDR2 FYNNEI. Trimming cost V 2 bases and J 1 base; bases outside gene matches: 3. CDR3 nucleotides: TGTGCCAGCAGTGAAATGGGGACAGGGAACACCGGGGAGCTGTTTTTT. This encodes CASSEMGTGNTGELFF. The full variable domain, rest sourced from reference TRBV2 and TRBJ2-2, is EPEVTQTPSHQVTQMGQEVILRCVPISNHLYFYWYRQILGQKVEFLVSFYNNEISEKSEIFDDQFSVERPDGSNFTLKIRSTKLEDSAMYFCASSEMGTGNTGELFFGEGSRLTVL.

V gene TRBV7-3 combines with J gene TRBJ2-7; D gene unclear. The end of the DNA is better explained by TRBJ2-1, so the J call may be wrong. This CDR3 comprises 12 residues. The V gene's germline CDR1 is SGHTA and CDR2 FQGTGA. CDR3 residues: CASSPNLDEQFF. CDR3 in DNA: TGTGCCAGCAGCCCAAATCTGGATGAGCAGTTCTTC.